These 21 T cell receptor beta chains came from one sample sequenced in a study of blood T cell repertoires in COVID-19 (dated by TCRdb to between 2020 and 2021). Library preparation was by the immunoSEQ multiplex PCR assay. TCRdb holds this immuneACCESS table with in-frame rearrangements only. Some clones are missing; in checked studies, unresolved V genes explain under half, and the rest has no known cause. The sample table contains fewer than 200,000 clones; only one count was recorded for 70% to 90% of them. Of the sample, around 2.7% falls within the top ten clones. Sequencing was carried out using peripheral blood. Source of these receptors: a man between 40 and 49 years old with active or convalescent COVID-19.

The V call is TRBV7-6, the J call TRBJ1-5, with 10 bases aligning to TRBD1. This CDR3 region has 16 residues. CDR1 is SGHVS and CDR2 is FNYEAQ in the germline V gene. Trimming removed 5 bases from V and 2 bases from J; junction bases left unmatched: 6. CDR3 nucleotides: TGTGCCAGCAGCCGGACAGGGGGAAGGGGCAATCAGCCCCAGCATTTT. As protein: CASSRTGGRGNQPQHF.

V is TRBV5-3 and J is TRBJ1-2; maybe TRBD1 (5 bases). TRBV5-3 is an open reading frame whose function is uncertain. The CDR3 covers 17 residues. V was clipped by 0 bases and J by 1 base, with 16 bases between them. This CDR3 reads CARSLDMQGSYNYGYTF. The CDR3 nucleotides read TGTGCCAGAAGCTTGGATATGCAGGGATCGTATAACTATGGCTACACCTTC.

This clone has more than one count but fewer than ten. The chain couples TRBV15 to TRBJ1-3; 7 nucleotides agree with TRBD1. Germline V gene data show CDR1 as LNHNV and CDR2 as YYDKDF (reference sequence). Losses at the gene ends were 0 bases for V and 4 bases for J; bases not matched to a gene: 12. The length of the CDR3 is 18 residues. CDR3 sequence: CATSRDPSGQALGNTIYF. The CDR3 DNA follows: TGTGCCACCAGCAGAGATCCCTCCGGACAGGCACTGGGAAACACCATATATTTT.

The chain combines TRBV18 with TRBJ1-5, with D possibly matching TRBD1 (5 bases). The germline gives CDR1 KGHSH, CDR2 LQKENI. Trimming cost V 8 bases and J 6 bases, with 14 bases left between them. The CDR3 contains 13 residues. This CDR3 is CASTTQGGQPQHF. Here the CDR3 DNA reads TGTGCCAGCACGACCCAGGGAGGTCAGCCCCAGCATTTT.

The chain's CDR3 is CASSEGAYNEQFF. CDR3 in DNA: TGTGCCAGCTCGGAAGGGGCGTACAATGAGCAGTTCTTC. The chain employs TRBV7-3 and TRBJ2-1; TRBD1 is a possible D gene (5 bases). V lost 8 bases to trimming and J lost 4 bases, with 12 bases between them. This CDR3 is 13 amino acids long. Germline CDR1 SGHTA, CDR2 FQGTGA.

The DNA of the CDR3 is TGTGCCAGTAGTTGGGCAGGGGGCTACAATGAGCAGTTCTTC. This sequence encodes CASSWAGGYNEQFF. The chain has TRBV19 and TRBJ2-1, with TRBD1 matching over 7 bases. Germline V gene lookup returns CDR1 LNHDA and CDR2 SQIVND (reference sequence). The trim removed 5 bases at V and 3 bases at J, leaving 4 bases unmatched. The CDR3 extends over 14 amino acids. Looking up the rest from reference TRBV19 and TRBJ2-1 gives the full variable domain: DGGITQSPKYLFRKEGQNVTLSCEQNLNHDAMYWYRQDPGQGLRLIYYSQIVNDFQKGDIAEGYSVSREKKESFPLTVTSAQKNPTAFYLCASSWAGGYNEQFFGPGTRLTVL.

The chain uses TRBV10-2 and TRBJ2-3; the D is unclear. Germline CDR1 reads WSHSY; CDR2 reads SAAADI. The CDR3 loop spans 15 amino acids. V was trimmed by 2 bases and J by 6 bases, leaving 15 bases between them. CDR3 in DNA: TGCGCCAGCAGTGAGAGCCCAAGCTCGGTGGATACGCAGTATTTT. It yields the protein CASSESPSSVDTQYF.

The chain combines TRBV16 with TRBJ1-6; TRBD1 might be the D (5 bases). From germline, CDR1 is KGHSY and CDR2 FQNENV. The V and J ends lost 2 bases and 5 bases respectively, with 19 bases between them. The CDR3 totals 18 residues. CDR3 DNA sequence: TGTGCCAGCAGCCAAGACCCAGGGCATGCTGGGGATAATTCACCCCTCCACTTT. Its protein is CASSQDPGHAGDNSPLHF.

V and J are TRBV6-5 and TRBJ2-1, with 10 positions matching TRBD2. The V and J ends lost 5 bases and 9 bases, in that order; junction bases with no gene match: 10. The CDR3 is 15 residues long. The germline V gene has CDR1 MNHEY and CDR2 SVGAGI. For the CDR3, the DNA is TGTGCCAGCAGTCCCCCAGCGGGGGGGCTGTTTGAGCAGTTCTTC. This sequence encodes CASSPPAGGLFEQFF.

The chain couples TRBV6-5 to TRBJ1-5; D might be TRBD1 (5 bases). The CDR3 loop spans 14 amino acids. CDR1 is MNHEY, CDR2 SVGAGI, per germline. Trimming left V 6 bases short and J 0 bases short, with 9 bases between. Here the CDR3 DNA reads TGTGCCAGCAGGCCCGACAGTAGCAATCAGCCCCAGCATTTT. Protein sequence: CASRPDSSNQPQHF.

The chain is built from TRBV18 and TRBJ2-7; 7 nucleotides align to TRBD1. There are 15 residues in the CDR3. The V segment lost 2 bases and the J segment 0 bases; nucleotides outside the gene matches: 4. From germline, CDR1 is KGHSH and CDR2 LQKENI. CDR3 loop: CASSPNRGYSYEQYF. The CDR3 DNA is TGTGCCAGCTCACCAAACAGGGGATACTCCTACGAGCAGTACTTC.

V is TRBV12-5 and J is TRBJ2-7; 12 nucleotides agree with TRBD2. The V gene's germline CDR1 is LGHNT and CDR2 FRNRAP. V was clipped by 4 bases and J by 2 bases; unmatched bases: 6. The CDR3 sequence is 16 residues long. The CDR3 is CASGSRLAGGTYEQYF. In DNA form, the CDR3 reads TGTGCTAGTGGTTCCCGGCTAGCGGGGGGGACCTACGAGCAGTACTTC. The whole variable domain, filled in from reference TRBV12-5 and TRBJ2-7, reads DARVTQTPRHKVTEMGQEVTMRCQPILGHNTVFWYRQTMMQGLELLAYFRNRAPLDDSGMPKDRFSAEMPDATLATLKIQPSEPRDSAVYFCASGSRLAGGTYEQYFGPGTRLTVT.

The J gene is TRBJ1-1, the V gene TRBV4-3; D unresolved. CDR1 LGHNA and CDR2 YSLEER come from the germline V gene. V lost 1 base to trimming and J lost 1 base, with 4 bases between them. This CDR3 is 13 amino acids long. Here the CDR3 DNA reads TGCGCCAGCAGCCAAGCAGGGAACACTGAAGCTTTCTTT. Translated, it gives CASSQAGNTEAFF.

The chain uses TRBV27 and TRBJ1-2; D is unclear. The germline V gene encodes CDR1 MNHEY and CDR2 SMNVEV (reference sequence). The CDR3 contains 14 residues. Between the trimmed V and J ends, which lost 1 base and 4 bases, there was a span of 10 bases. Written as DNA, the CDR3 is TGTGCCAGCAGTTTATTTGGAGGCCCCTATGGCTACACCTTC. Protein: CASSLFGGPYGYTF.

The rearrangement joins TRBV11-1 to TRBJ2-7; 9 bases map to TRBD1. The CDR3 is made up of 13 amino acids. Per the germline V gene, CDR1 is SGHAT and CDR2 is FQDESV (reference sequence). V lost 11 bases and J lost 1; bases outside the gene matches: 6. Written as DNA, the CDR3 is TGTGCCCCTGCCGGGACAGGGTCCTACGAGCAGTACTTC. This translates into CAPAGTGSYEQYF.

This sequence joins TRBV5-3 and TRBJ1-2; D possibly corresponds to TRBD1 (6 bases). TRBV5-3 is an open reading frame, and its role is uncertain. The CDR3 extends over 14 amino acids. The germline V and J ends were trimmed by 3 bases and 2 bases, with 11 bases remaining between them. The CDR3: CARSWGQGNYGYTF. The CDR3 coding sequence is TGTGCCAGAAGCTGGGGGCAGGGGAACTATGGCTACACCTTC.

The chain couples TRBV9 to TRBJ2-5; tentatively, D is TRBD1 (6 bases). CDR1 and CDR2 from the germline V gene are SGDLS and YYNGEE. Trimming removed 0 bases at V and 0 bases at J, with 9 bases between. The CDR3 is 15 amino acids. The CDR3 nucleotides are TGTGCCAGCAGCGTAGGAGACAGGTACCAAGAGACCCAGTACTTC. Protein: CASSVGDRYQETQYF.

This rearrangement joins TRBV27 to TRBJ1-3; D not resolved. CDR1 and CDR2 from the germline V gene are MNHEY and SMNVEV (reference sequence). The CDR3 sequence is 11 residues long. Trimming removed 6 bases from V and 4 bases from J, with 4 bases in between. CDR3 in DNA: TGTGCCAGCAGCCGGGGAAACACCATATATTTT. Protein: CASSRGNTIYF.

The chain has TRBV11-3 and TRBJ2-2; tentatively, D is TRBD2 (6 bases). The ends were cut back, 6 bases at V and 5 bases at J, with 10 bases in the middle. This CDR3 contains 13 residues. Germline V gene lookup returns CDR1 SGHNT and CDR2 YENEEA. The CDR3 loop reads CASRGGTTGELFF. As DNA, the CDR3 is TGTGCCAGCAGAGGAGGGACGACCGGGGAGCTGTTTTTT. Complete variable domain (other parts from reference TRBV11-3 and TRBJ2-2): EAGVVQSPRYKIIEKKQPVAFWCNPISGHNTLYWYLQNLGQGPELLIRYENEEAVDDSQLPKDRFSAERLKGVDSTLKIQPAELGDSAVYLCASRGGTTGELFFGEGSRLTVL.

V and J are TRBV6-5 and TRBJ2-7, with D perhaps TRBD1 (5 bases). V was trimmed by 0 bases and J by 2 bases, leaving 11 bases between them. This CDR3 has 15 residues. The germline V gene has CDR1 MNHEY and CDR2 SVGAGI. DNA of the CDR3: TGTGCCAGCAGTTACTCCCCTGCAGGGACCTACGAGCAGTACTTC. Its protein product is CASSYSPAGTYEQYF.

The gene calls are TRBV5-1 and TRBJ2-3, with 11 bases aligning to TRBD2. Germline values: CDR1 SGHRS, CDR2 YFSETQ. This CDR3 comprises 20 residues. Trimming took 2 bases from V and 0 from J; bases not matched to a gene: 14. This CDR3 reads CASSFHQLAGAVTSTDTQYF. In DNA, the CDR3 is TGCGCCAGCAGCTTCCACCAACTAGCGGGGGCCGTAACTAGCACAGATACGCAGTATTTT.